What follows describes a single TCR beta chain. Investigators isolated RNA and reverse transcribed it into cDNA to act as the sequencing template. Repertoires were generated with immunoSEQ multiplex PCR, while TCRdb's copy carries only in-frame clones and drops some. The sample holds about 190,000 clones, 45% to 65% seen once. Germline V gene lookup returns CDR1 GTSNPN and CDR2 SVGIG (reference sequence). The CDR3 runs 15 residues. The ends were cut back, 8 bases at V and 0 bases at J, with 18 bases in the middle. Sample treatment: oral pan-JAK inhibitor, 5-10 mg twice daily. This record comes from a study of CD8+ T cells in alopecia areata.

Sample: CD4+ T cells sorted from blood, taken at week 4, from a patient treated with tofacitinib. The clonotype originates from a human donor with alopecia areata. The rearrangement links TRBV30 to TRBJ2-3, with D perhaps TRBD1 or TRBD2 (5 bases each). The CDR3 loop reads CAGVLWDGSTDTQYF. In DNA, the CDR3 is TGTGCCGGTGTATTGTGGGACGGGAGCACAGATACGCAGTATTTT.